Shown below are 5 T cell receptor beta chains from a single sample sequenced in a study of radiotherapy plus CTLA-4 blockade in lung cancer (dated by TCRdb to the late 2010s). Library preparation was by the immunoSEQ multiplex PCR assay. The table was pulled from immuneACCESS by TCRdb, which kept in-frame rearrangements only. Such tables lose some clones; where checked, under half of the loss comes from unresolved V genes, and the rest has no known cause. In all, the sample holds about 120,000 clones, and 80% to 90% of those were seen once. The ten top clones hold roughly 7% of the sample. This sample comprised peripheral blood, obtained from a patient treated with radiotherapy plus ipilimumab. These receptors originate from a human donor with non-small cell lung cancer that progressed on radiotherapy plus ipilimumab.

The CDR3 DNA reads TGTGCCAGTAGTAAGCTTCACTCTGGGGCCAACGTCCTGACTTTC. Its translation: CASSKLHSGANVLTF. The chain employs TRBV19 and TRBJ2-6, with unresolved D. The CDR3 has 15 amino acids. Trimming pared 4 bases from V and 0 bases from J, leaving 7 bases between. Germline CDR1 is LNHDA and CDR2 is SQIVND (reference sequence).

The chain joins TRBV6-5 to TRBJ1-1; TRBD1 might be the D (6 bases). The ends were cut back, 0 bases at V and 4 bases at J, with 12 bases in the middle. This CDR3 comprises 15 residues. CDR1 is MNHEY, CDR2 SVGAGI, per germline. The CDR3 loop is CASSYSGGAFTEAFF. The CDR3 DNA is TGTGCCAGCAGTTACTCTGGGGGGGCTTTCACTGAAGCTTTCTTT.

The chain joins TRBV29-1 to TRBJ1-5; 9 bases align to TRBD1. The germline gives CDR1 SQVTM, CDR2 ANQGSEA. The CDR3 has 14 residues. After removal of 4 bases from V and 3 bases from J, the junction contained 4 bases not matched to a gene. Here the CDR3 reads CSVADRGINQPQHF. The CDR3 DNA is TGCAGCGTTGCTGACAGGGGGATCAATCAGCCCCAGCATTTT.

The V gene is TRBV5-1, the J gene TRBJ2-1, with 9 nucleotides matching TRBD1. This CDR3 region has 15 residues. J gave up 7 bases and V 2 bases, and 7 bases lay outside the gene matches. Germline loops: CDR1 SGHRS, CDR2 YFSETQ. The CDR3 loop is CASSFDPGQGNEQFF. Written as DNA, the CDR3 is TGCGCCAGCAGCTTCGACCCGGGACAGGGAAATGAGCAGTTCTTC.

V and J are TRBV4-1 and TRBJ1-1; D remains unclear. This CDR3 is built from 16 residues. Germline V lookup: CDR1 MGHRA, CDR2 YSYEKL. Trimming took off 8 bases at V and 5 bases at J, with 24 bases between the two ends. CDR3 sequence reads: CASGRGEGFVGTEAFF. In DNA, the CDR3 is TGCGCCAGCGGGCGGGGAGAGGGCTTTGTGGGGACTGAAGCTTTCTTT.